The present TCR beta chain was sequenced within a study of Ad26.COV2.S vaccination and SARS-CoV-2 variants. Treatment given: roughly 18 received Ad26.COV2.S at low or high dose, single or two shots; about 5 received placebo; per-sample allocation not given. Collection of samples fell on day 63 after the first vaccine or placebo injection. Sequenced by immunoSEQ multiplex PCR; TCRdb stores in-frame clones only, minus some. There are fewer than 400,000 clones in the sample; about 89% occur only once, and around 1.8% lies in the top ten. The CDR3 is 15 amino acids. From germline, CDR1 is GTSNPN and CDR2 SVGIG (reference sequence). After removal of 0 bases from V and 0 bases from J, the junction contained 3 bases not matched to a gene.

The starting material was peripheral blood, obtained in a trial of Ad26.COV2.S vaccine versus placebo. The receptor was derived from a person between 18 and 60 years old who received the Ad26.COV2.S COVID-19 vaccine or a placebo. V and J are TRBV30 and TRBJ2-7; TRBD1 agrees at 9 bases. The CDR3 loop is CAWSVPGQGSYEQYF. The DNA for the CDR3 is TGTGCCTGGAGTGTACCGGGACAGGGCTCCTACGAGCAGTACTTC.